The rows below give T cell receptor beta chains drawn from one sample of a study of cytotoxic CD8 clonotypes in ibrutinib-treated CLL. Profiling relied on immunoSEQ multiplex PCR, and the TCRdb table lists in-frame clones only, not all of them. Among approximately 100,000 clones listed, around four fifths were seen once. The sample here was PBMCs, taken after 12 months of ibrutinib treatment. These receptors were obtained from a human donor with chronic lymphocytic leukemia. The CDR3 runs from the conserved cysteine through the conserved F or W. D genes are given only for firm matches. Only part of the rows carry a size: once, few, many, or a class if the clone is expanded.

d_call clone_size j_call v_call cdr3_aa cdr3_nt
NA NA TRBJ1-2 TRBV2 CASETDVYGYTF TGTGCCAGCGAGACAGACGTCTATGGCTACACCTTC
NA NA TRBJ1-3 TRBV9 CASSVVGWPPSSGNTIYF TGTGCCAGCAGCGTAGTAGGGTGGCCACCGAGCTCTGGAAACACCATATATTTT
TRBD2 few TRBJ2-3 TRBV9 CASSVAAGGRDTQYF TGTGCCAGCAGCGTAGCGGCGGGGGGGCGTGATACGCAGTATTTT
NA NA TRBJ2-7 TRBV5-1 CASSLEWESSYEQYF TGCGCCAGCAGCTTGGAGTGGGAGAGCTCCTACGAGCAGTACTTC
TRBD1 NA TRBJ2-5 TRBV7-3 CASSSRPPGQGETQYF TGTGCCAGCAGCTCCCGACCTCCGGGACAGGGAGAGACCCAGTACTTC
NA NA TRBJ1-1 TRBV30 CAWRTGGAQEAFF TGTGCCTGGAGGACCGGCGGGGCACAAGAAGCTTTCTTT
TRBD2 NA TRBJ2-1 TRBV5-1 CASSPVPTSGGSEQFF TGCGCCAGCAGCCCTGTCCCGACTAGCGGGGGGTCCGAGCAGTTCTTC
TRBD1 NA TRBJ2-1 TRBV7-8 CASSLLDSGGQGKFF TGTGCCAGCAGCTTACTCGATTCGGGGGGACAGGGAAAGTTCTTC
TRBD1 NA TRBJ1-1 TRBV7-9 CASSSGRQGHTEAFF TGTGCCAGCAGCTCAGGGAGACAGGGCCACACTGAAGCTTTCTTT
NA NA TRBJ2-5 TRBV7-2 CASSASPQETQYF TGTGCCAGCAGCGCCTCCCCCCAAGAGACCCAGTACTTC
NA once TRBJ1-5 TRBV18 CASSLTDNQPQHF TGTGCCAGCTCACTTACCGATAATCAGCCCCAGCATTTT
NA NA TRBJ2-3 TRBV19 CASSIPSGETDTQYF TGTGCCAGTAGTATCCCCTCGGGGGAAACAGATACGCAGTATTTT
NA NA TRBJ1-1 TRBV6-6 CASSYKNTEAFF TGTGCCAGCAGTTACAAGAACACTGAAGCTTTCTTT
NA few TRBJ2-5 TRBV27 CATGQGAPRQETQYF TGTGCCACCGGGCAGGGCGCACCTCGGCAAGAGACCCAGTACTTC
NA few TRBJ2-7 TRBV6-1 CASSDSGVGEQYF TGTGCCAGCAGTGATTCGGGGGTCGGCGAGCAGTACTTC
TRBD2 NA TRBJ2-5 TRBV11-3 CASSLGLAARQETQYF TGTGCCAGCAGCTTAGGGCTAGCGGCCCGCCAAGAGACCCAGTACTTC
NA NA TRBJ2-1 TRBV5-5 CASSLRGSSYNEQFF TGTGCCAGCAGCTTGAGGGGGAGTTCATACAATGAGCAGTTCTTC
NA NA TRBJ2-5 TRBV6-5 CASSSQETQYF TGTGCCAGCAGTTCCCAAGAGACCCAGTACTTC
NA few TRBJ1-1 TRBV9 CASSVEAGGGSNTEAFF TGTGCCAGCAGCGTAGAGGCCGGGGGCGGCTCCAACACTGAAGCTTTCTTT
NA NA TRBJ1-1 TRBV25-1 CASLLQGNTEAFF TGTGCCAGCCTTTTACAGGGAAACACTGAAGCTTTCTTT
TRBD1 NA TRBJ1-6 TRBV2 CASADRVGSPLHF TGTGCCAGCGCCGACAGGGTCGGTTCACCCCTCCACTTT
NA NA TRBJ2-7 TRBV30 CAWSPRRGSGDEYEQYF TGTGCCTGGAGTCCACGGAGAGGGTCAGGGGACGAATACGAGCAGTACTTC
TRBD1 NA TRBJ1-2 TRBV7-9 CASSSRQGYGYTF TGTGCCAGCAGTTCGCGACAGGGGTACGGCTACACCTTC
TRBD2 NA TRBJ2-5 TRBV6-1 CAARRPGGYQETQYF TGTGCCGCAAGGCGGCCGGGGGGGTACCAAGAGACCCAGTACTTC
TRBD1 once TRBJ2-2 TRBV5-1 CASSTGQAPAGELFF TGCGCCAGCAGCACGGGACAGGCTCCCGCCGGGGAGCTGTTTTTT
TRBD2 NA TRBJ2-1 TRBV5-1 CASSPSGGNNEQFF TGCGCCAGCAGCCCCAGCGGGGGGAACAATGAGCAGTTCTTC
NA NA TRBJ2-1 TRBV18 CASSPSFANEQFF TGTGCCAGCTCACCATCGTTCGCCAATGAGCAGTTCTTC
NA NA TRBJ2-3 TRBV9 CASSVGPPDTQYF TGTGCCAGCAGCGTAGGTCCGCCGGATACGCAGTATTTT
NA NA TRBJ2-1 TRBV7-9 CASSPRTANYNEQFF TGTGCCAGCAGCCCCCGGACGGCGAACTACAATGAGCAGTTCTTC
NA NA TRBJ2-3 TRBV7-2 CASSLASRTDTQYF TGTGCCAGCAGCTTGGCCAGCCGCACAGATACGCAGTATTTT
TRBD1 once TRBJ1-2 TRBV4-2 CASSQARQGDGYTF TGTGCCAGCAGCCAAGCCCGACAGGGCGACGGCTACACCTTC
TRBD1 NA TRBJ2-1 TRBV6-6 CASTYSGQGQQFF TGTGCCAGCACATACTCCGGACAGGGCCAGCAGTTCTTC
NA once TRBJ2-2 TRBV10-3 CAISGGTKNTGELFF TGTGCCATCAGTGGTGGGACAAAGAACACCGGGGAGCTGTTTTTT
TRBD2 NA TRBJ2-2 TRBV6-4 CASRNPGGTGELFF TGTGCCAGCAGAAATCCGGGGGGCACCGGGGAGCTGTTTTTT
TRBD1 NA TRBJ2-7 TRBV29-1 CSASPTGGTKNEQYF TGCAGCGCATCCCCGACAGGGGGCACGAAGAACGAGCAGTACTTC
NA NA TRBJ1-2 TRBV15 CATNLKGPNYGYTF TGTGCCACCAACCTAAAGGGCCCCAACTATGGCTACACCTTC
NA NA TRBJ1-1 TRBV7-2 CASSRDGPRAFF TGTGCCAGCAGCCGGGACGGCCCTCGGGCTTTCTTT
NA NA TRBJ2-5 TRBV9 CASSPGGGGRETQYF TGTGCCAGCAGCCCTGGGGGAGGGGGACGAGAGACCCAGTACTTC
NA NA TRBJ1-2 TRBV29-1 CSVEDRALIGWTF TGCAGCGTTGAAGATAGGGCCCTTATCGGATGGACCTTC
TRBD1 NA TRBJ1-5 TRBV4-1 CASSQDFTGDQPQHF TGCGCCAGCAGCCAAGATTTTACAGGGGATCAGCCCCAGCATTTT
TRBD1 NA TRBJ2-1 TRBV5-1 CATGKGAANEQFF TGCGCCACAGGGAAGGGGGCGGCCAATGAGCAGTTCTTC
TRBD1 NA TRBJ1-6 TRBV7-6 CASSLRDSNSPLHF TGTGCCAGCAGCTTGCGGGACAGTAATTCACCCCTCCACTTT
TRBD2 NA TRBJ2-3 TRBV2 CASSGSTSADTQYF TGTGCCAGCAGTGGGTCGACTAGCGCAGATACGCAGTATTTT
NA NA TRBJ2-7 TRBV7-2 CASSSSLSSYEQYF TGTGCCAGCAGCTCCTCACTTTCCTCCTACGAGCAGTACTTC
TRBD2 NA TRBJ2-3 TRBV6-5 CASRKRGADTDTQYF TGTGCCAGCAGAAAGCGGGGGGCTGACACAGATACGCAGTATTTT
TRBD1 NA TRBJ1-1 TRBV11-3 CASSPKGGVKAFF TGTGCCAGCAGCCCCAAAGGGGGCGTGAAAGCTTTCTTT
NA NA TRBJ2-1 TRBV29-1 CSVERDHQFF TGCAGCGTTGAGCGGGACCATCAGTTCTTC
NA NA TRBJ1-4 TRBV4-3 CASSHRTGNNEKLFF TGCGCCAGCAGCCATAGGACGGGGAATAATGAAAAACTGTTTTTT
NA NA TRBJ1-3 TRBV18 CASSPKDSPGNTIYF TGTGCCAGCTCACCAAAAGACAGCCCTGGAAACACCATATATTTT
NA NA TRBJ2-3 TRBV30 CAWSSIDTQYF TGTGCCTGGAGTTCAATAGATACGCAGTATTTT
NA NA TRBJ2-2 TRBV25-1 CASSERRGVTGELFF TGTGCCAGCAGTGAAAGGAGGGGGGTCACCGGGGAGCTGTTTTTT